The sequence of this T cell receptor (beta chain) was determined in a study of blood T cells in healthy people across ages. A J-beta primer mix and a sample-barcoded 5' primer were used in a second PCR of about 7 to 12 cycles. TCRdb reprocessed the 5' RACE reads via MiXCR and lists one record per CDR3 protein. The table includes 500,000 to 550,000 distinct CDR3 sequences, around 24% detected once. Comment on this clonotype: The antigen is undetermined.

V gave up 0 bases and J gave up 5 bases; unmatched junction bases: 13. This CDR3 region has 17 residues. Germline CDR1 MGHRA, CDR2 YSYEKL. Every sample yielded at least 6.5 million isolated PBMCs. Findings of the study overall: Age brought a roughly linear fall in TCR beta diversity measured per million T cells.

The same specimen was also included in a second study, on T cells of mothers and their children.

The TCR originated in a boy aged 5-17 years in good health. Sequenced sample: blood. This sequence joins TRBV4-1 and TRBJ2-7; 7 bases align to TRBD1. The CDR3 DNA reads as TGCGCCAGCAGCCAAGATAGGCCCGGGACAGTGAGGGACGAGCAGTACTTC. Translating gives CASSQDRPGTVRDEQYF.